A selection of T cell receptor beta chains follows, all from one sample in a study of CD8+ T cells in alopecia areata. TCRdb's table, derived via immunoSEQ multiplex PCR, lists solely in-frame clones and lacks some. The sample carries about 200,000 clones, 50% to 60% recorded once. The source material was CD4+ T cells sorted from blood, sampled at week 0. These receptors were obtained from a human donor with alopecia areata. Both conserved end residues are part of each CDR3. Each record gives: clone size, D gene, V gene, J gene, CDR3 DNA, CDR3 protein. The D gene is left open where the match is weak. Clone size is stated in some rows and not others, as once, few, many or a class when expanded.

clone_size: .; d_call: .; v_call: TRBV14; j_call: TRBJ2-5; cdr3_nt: TGTGCCAGCAGTCAAATCGTGGAGACCCAGTACTTC; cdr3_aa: CASSQIVETQYF
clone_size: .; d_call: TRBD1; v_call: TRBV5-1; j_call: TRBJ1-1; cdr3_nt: TGCGCCAGCAGCATGAAATCCGGACAGGGGAACACTGAAGCTTTCTTT; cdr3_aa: CASSMKSGQGNTEAFF
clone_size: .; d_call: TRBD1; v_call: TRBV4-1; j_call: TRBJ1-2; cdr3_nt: TGCGCCAGCAGCCACGAGATGGACAGGGCTCTCTTGAGCTACACCTTC; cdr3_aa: CASSHEMDRALLSYTF
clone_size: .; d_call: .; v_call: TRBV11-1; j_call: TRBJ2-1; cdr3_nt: TGTGCCAGCAGTAGTAGCAATGAGCAGTTCTTC; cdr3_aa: CASSSSNEQFF
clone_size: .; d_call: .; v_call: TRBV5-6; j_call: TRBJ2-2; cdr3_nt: TGTGCCAGCAGCTTGGAAACTGTATGGGCCCGCAAAAACACCGGGGAGCTGTTTTTT; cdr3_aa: CASSLETVWARKNTGELFF
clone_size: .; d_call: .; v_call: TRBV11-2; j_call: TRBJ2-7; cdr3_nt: TGTGCCAGCAGCTTGGGGGCTAGTCAAGTCCCCTACGAGCAGTACTTC; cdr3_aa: CASSLGASQVPYEQYF
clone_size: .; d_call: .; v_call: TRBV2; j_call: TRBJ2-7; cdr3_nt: TGTGCCAGCAGCGGGATACCGCTTTACGAGCAGTACTTC; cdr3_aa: CASSGIPLYEQYF
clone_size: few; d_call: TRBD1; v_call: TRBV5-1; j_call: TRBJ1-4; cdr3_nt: TGCGCCAGCAGCGACAGGGGGGCGTCTGAAAAACTGTTTTTT; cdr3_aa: CASSDRGASEKLFF
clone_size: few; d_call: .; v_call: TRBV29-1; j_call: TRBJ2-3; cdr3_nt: TGCAGCACGTTGATGGGTTATGGAGATACGCAGTATTTT; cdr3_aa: CSTLMGYGDTQYF
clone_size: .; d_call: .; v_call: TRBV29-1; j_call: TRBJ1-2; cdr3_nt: TGCGGCTTTAAGCTTCAGGGTCCCCGGAACTATGGCTACACCTTC; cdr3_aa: CGFKLQGPRNYGYTF
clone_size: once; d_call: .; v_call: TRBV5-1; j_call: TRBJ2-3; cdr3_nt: TGCGCCAGCAGCCGCCTGCCTCCGGGACCAGCGGGCGTAGATACGCAGTATTTT; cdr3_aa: CASSRLPPGPAGVDTQYF
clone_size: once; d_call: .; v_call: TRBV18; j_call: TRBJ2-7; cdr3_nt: TGTGCCAGCTCATCTTCGACAGGCTACGAGCAGTACTTC; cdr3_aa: CASSSSTGYEQYF
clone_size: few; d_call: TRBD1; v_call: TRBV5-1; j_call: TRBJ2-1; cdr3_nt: TGCGCCAGCAACCGAAGACAGGGGGCCAATGAGCAGTTCTTC; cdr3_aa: CASNRRQGANEQFF
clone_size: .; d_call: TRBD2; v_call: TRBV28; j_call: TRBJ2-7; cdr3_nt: TGTGCCAGCAGCCCGACTAGCGGGGGGGCCTACGAGCAGTACTTC; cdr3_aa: CASSPTSGGAYEQYF
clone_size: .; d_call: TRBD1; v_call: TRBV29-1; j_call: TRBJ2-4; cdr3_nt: TGCAGCTTAAGGACAGGGAGAGCCAAAAACATTCAGTACTTC; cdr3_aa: CSLRTGRAKNIQYF
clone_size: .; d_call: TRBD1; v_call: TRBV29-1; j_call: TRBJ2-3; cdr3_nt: TGCAGCGGTGGGACAGGGGGTACTACAGATACGCAGTATTTT; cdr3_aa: CSGGTGGTTDTQYF
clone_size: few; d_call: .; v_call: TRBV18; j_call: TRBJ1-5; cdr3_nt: TGTGCCAGCTCACCTTCGGGGGAGCGCAATCAGCCCCAGCATTTT; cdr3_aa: CASSPSGERNQPQHF
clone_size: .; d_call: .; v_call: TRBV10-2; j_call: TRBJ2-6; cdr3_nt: TGCGCCAGCAGTGGGCCGTCTGGGGCCAACGTCCTGACTTTC; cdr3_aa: CASSGPSGANVLTF
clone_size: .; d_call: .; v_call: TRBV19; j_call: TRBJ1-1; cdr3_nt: TGTGCCAGTTCGAGGGGCTGGGGGAACACTGAAGCTTTCTTT; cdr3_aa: CASSRGWGNTEAFF
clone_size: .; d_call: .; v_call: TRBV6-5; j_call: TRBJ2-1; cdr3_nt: TGTGCCAGCAGCTTCGGGGGTATCTCCTACAATGAGCAGTTCTTC; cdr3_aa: CASSFGGISYNEQFF
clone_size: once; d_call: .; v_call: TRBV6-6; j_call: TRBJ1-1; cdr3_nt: TGTGCCAGCAGTTACCCGAATACAGGGAGGAACACTGAAGCTTTCTTT; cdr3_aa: CASSYPNTGRNTEAFF
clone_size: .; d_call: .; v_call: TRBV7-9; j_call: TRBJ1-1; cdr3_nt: TGTGCCAGCAGCTTAAATAATCACTACACTGAAGCTTTCTTT; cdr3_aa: CASSLNNHYTEAFF
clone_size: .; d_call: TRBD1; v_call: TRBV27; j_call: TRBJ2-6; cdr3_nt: TGTGCCAGCAGCCCTTTTTATACAGGGGCCTCCGGGGCCAACGTCCTGACTTTC; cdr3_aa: CASSPFYTGASGANVLTF
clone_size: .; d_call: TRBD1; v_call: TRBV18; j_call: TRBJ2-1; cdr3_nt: TGTGCCAGCTCACCGCCGCAACAGGGGGTGATAATCGATGAGCAGTTCTTC; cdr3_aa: CASSPPQQGVIIDEQFF
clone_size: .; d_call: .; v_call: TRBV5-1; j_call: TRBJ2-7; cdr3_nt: TGCGCCAGCAGCTTCGGAGGGCACTCCTACGAGCAGTACTTC; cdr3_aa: CASSFGGHSYEQYF
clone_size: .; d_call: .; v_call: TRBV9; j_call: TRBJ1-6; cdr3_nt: TGTGCCAGCAGCGTAGGGTTGGTGGGTTCACCCCTCCACTTT; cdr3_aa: CASSVGLVGSPLHF
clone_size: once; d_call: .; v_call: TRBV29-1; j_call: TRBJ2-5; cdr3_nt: TGCAGCGCCATGAGGTGGGGAGCGGCCCTAACGTTCTACCAAGAGACCCAGTACTTC; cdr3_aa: CSAMRWGAALTFYQETQYF
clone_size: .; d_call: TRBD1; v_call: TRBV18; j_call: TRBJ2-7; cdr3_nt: TGTGCCAGCTCACGAGCCCGGGACAGGCTGGGGGAGCAGTACTTC; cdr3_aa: CASSRARDRLGEQYF
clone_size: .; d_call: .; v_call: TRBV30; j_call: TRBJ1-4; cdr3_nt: TGTGCCTGGACCAATTCCGGGACGGCCTACGAAAAACTGTTTTTT; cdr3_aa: CAWTNSGTAYEKLFF
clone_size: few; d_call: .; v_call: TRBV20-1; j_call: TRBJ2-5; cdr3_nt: TGCAGTGCTAGGGCAGAAGAGACCCAGTACTTC; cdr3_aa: CSARAEETQYF
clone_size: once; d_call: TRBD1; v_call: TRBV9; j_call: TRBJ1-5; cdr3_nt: TGTGCCAGCAGCGTAGGGCGGGACAGAAATCAGCCCCAGCATTTT; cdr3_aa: CASSVGRDRNQPQHF
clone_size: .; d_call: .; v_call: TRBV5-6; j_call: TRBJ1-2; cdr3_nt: TGTGCCAGCAGCTCTTGGACGGCTGTCTATGGCTACACCTTC; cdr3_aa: CASSSWTAVYGYTF
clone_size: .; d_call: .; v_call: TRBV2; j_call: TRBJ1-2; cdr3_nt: TGTGCCAGCAGCCCCTTACGGGCCGACGGCTACACCTTC; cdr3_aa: CASSPLRADGYTF
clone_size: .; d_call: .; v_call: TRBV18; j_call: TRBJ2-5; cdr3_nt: TGTGCCAGCTCACCTGTTGGAGAGACCCAGTACTTC; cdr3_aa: CASSPVGETQYF
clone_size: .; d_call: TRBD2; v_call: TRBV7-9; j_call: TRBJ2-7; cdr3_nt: TGTGCCAGCAGCTTCGACGGACTAGTTGGCTCCTACGAGCAGTACTTC; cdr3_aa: CASSFDGLVGSYEQYF
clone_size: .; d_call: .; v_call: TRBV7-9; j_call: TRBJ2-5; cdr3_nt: TGTGCCAGCAGCTGGAAAACCGGGACTTTTAAAGAGACCCAGTACTTC; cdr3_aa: CASSWKTGTFKETQYF
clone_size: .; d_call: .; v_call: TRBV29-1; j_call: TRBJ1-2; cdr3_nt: TGCAGCGTCGAGATCCGAGGAGGGGAAGCCTATGGCTACACCTTC; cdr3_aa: CSVEIRGGEAYGYTF
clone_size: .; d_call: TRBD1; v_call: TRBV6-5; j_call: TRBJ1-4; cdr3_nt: TGTGCCAGCAGTCCTCGACAGGGGAAAGGCGAAAAACTGTTTTTT; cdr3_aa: CASSPRQGKGEKLFF
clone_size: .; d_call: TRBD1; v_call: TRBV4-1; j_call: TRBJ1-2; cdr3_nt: TGCGCCAGCAGCCATCCGGGACAGGGAAACTATGGCTACACCTTC; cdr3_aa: CASSHPGQGNYGYTF
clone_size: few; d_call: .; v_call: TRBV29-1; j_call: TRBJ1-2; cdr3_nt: TGCAGCGTAGAAGGAATACAGGGACGAGGCTATGGCTACACCTTC; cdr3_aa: CSVEGIQGRGYGYTF
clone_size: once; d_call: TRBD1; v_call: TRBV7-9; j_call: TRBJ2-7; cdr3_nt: TGTGCCAGCAGCTTGGTAGTCAGGGGGCACAGATCCTACGAGCAGTACTTC; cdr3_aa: CASSLVVRGHRSYEQYF
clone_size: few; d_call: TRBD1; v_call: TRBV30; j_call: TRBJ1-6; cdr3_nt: TGTGCCTGGAGTATGGGACAGGGTAATTCACCCCTCCACTTT; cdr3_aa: CAWSMGQGNSPLHF
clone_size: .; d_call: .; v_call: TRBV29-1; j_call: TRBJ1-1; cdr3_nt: TGCAGCGTTCAGGTTGTGGTAGGGAACACTGAAGCTTTCTTT; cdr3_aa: CSVQVVVGNTEAFF
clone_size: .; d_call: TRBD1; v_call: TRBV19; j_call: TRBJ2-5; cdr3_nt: TGTGCCAGTAGCGGACAGGTGCAAGAGACCCAGTACTTC; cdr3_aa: CASSGQVQETQYF
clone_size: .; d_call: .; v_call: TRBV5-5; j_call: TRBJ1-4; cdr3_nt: TGTGCCAGCAGCTTGGTAGCGGGGGTTAATGAAAAACTGTTTTTT; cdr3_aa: CASSLVAGVNEKLFF
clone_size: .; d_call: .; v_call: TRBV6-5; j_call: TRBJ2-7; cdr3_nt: TGTGCCAGCAGTCTACAGGGACCGCCGGCGGGCGAGCAGTACTTC; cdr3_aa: CASSLQGPPAGEQYF
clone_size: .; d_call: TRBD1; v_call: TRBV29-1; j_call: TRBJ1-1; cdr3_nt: TGCAGCGTAGCGGGACAGCTGAACACTGAAGCTTTCTTT; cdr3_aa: CSVAGQLNTEAFF
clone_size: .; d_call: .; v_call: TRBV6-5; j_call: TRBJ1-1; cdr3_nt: TGTGCCAGCGGGGCCTCCTATTGGGAAAACACTGAAGCTTTCTTT; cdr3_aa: CASGASYWENTEAFF
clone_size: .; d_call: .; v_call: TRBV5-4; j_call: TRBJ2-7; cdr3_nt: TGTGCCAGCAGCTTGGGGGGGCGTGGACTCTACGAGCAGTACTTC; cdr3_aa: CASSLGGRGLYEQYF
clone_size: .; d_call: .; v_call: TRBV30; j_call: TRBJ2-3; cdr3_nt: TGTGCCTGGAATGCTGGTGAAGATACGCAGTATTTT; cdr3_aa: CAWNAGEDTQYF
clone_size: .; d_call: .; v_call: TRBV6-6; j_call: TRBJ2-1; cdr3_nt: TGTGCCAGCAGTCTCTCTAGCGCGGAGCAGTTCTTC; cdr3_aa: CASSLSSAEQFF
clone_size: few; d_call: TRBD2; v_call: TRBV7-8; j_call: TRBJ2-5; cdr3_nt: TGTGCCAGCAGCAAAGGTGTTTCTAGCGGTAACCAAGAGACCCAGTACTTC; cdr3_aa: CASSKGVSSGNQETQYF
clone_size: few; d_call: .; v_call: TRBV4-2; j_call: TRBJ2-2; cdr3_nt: TGTGCCAGCAGCCAGGTTACTAATCCTGGGGAGCTGTTTTTT; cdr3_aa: CASSQVTNPGELFF
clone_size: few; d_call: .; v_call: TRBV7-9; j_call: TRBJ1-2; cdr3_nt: TGTGCCAGCAGCTTCCCAGACTATGGCTACACCTTC; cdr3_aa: CASSFPDYGYTF